Sequencing of this TCR beta chain was carried out in a study of blood T cells in healthy people across ages. Total RNA, at least 6 micrograms per sample, was extracted from PBMCs. V lost 2 bases, J lost 3 bases, and 13 bases lay in between. Germline CDR1 is SQVTM and CDR2 is ANQGSEA. The CDR3 spans 14 residues. A J-beta primer mix and a sample-barcoded 5' primer were used in a second PCR of about 7 to 12 cycles. TCRdb itself ran the 5' RACE reads through MiXCR, one entry per CDR3 protein. The table has over a million distinct CDR3 sequences, around 25% seen once. The sample was also reused in another study, on T cells of mothers and their children.

Sequencing was carried out using blood. The TCR sequence derives from a girl aged 2 to 9 in good health. The chain joins TRBV29-1 to TRBJ1-1; tentative D call: TRBD1 (6 bases). The CDR3 nucleotides read TGCAGCGTTGAAACAGGGAGGGGTGACACTGAAGCTTTCTTT. This codes for CSVETGRGDTEAFF.